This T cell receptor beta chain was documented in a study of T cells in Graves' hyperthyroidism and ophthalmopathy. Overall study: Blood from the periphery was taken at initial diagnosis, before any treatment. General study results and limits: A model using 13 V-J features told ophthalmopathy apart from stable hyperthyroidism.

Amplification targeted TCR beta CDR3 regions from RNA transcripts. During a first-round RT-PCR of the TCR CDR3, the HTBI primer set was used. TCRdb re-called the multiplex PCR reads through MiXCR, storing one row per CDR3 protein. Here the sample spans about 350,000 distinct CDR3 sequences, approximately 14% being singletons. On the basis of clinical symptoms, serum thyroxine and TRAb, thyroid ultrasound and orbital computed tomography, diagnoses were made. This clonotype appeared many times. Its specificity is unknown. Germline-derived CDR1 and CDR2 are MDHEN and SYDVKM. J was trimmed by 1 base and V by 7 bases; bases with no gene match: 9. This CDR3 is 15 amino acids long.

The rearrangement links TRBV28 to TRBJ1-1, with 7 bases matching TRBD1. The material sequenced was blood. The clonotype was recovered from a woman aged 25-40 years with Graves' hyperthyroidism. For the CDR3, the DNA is TGTGCCAGCATACAGGGGCCGCCTAAGAACACTGAAGCTTTCTTT. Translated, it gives CASIQGPPKNTEAFF.